Shown below are 11 T cell receptor beta chains from a single sample sequenced in a study of read filtering for tumor transcriptome and immune sequencing. From roughly 390 ng of RNA, a library with molecular barcoded alpha/delta and beta/gamma adaptors was made. TCRdb itself ran the reads through MiXCR, one entry per CDR3 protein. The table lists over 45,000 distinct CDR3 sequences, less than 20% of them singletons. The specimen sequenced was a population of CD138-negative cells sorted from bone marrow. Source of these receptors: a donor older than 35 with multiple myeloma.

The sample holds a few counts of this clonotype. The chain employs TRBV28 and TRBJ2-2; D uncertain. This CDR3 contains 14 residues. Trimming took 4 bases from V and 4 from J, leaving 10 bases between them. The germline gives CDR1 MDHEN, CDR2 SYDVKM. CDR3 sequence reads: CASSWADSTGELFF. Written as DNA, the CDR3 is TGTGCCAGCAGTTGGGCGGATTCCACCGGGGAGCTGTTTTTT. The full variable domain, completed using reference TRBV28 and TRBJ2-2, is DVKVTQSSRYLVKRTGEKVFLECVQDMDHENMFWYRQDPGLGLRLIYFSYDVKMKEKGDIPEGYSVSREKKERFSLILESASTNQTSMYLCASSWADSTGELFFGEGSRLTVL.

This clonotype was detected many times. This sequence joins TRBV29-1 and TRBJ2-2, with D possibly TRBD1 on 5 matching bases. CDR1 and CDR2 from the germline V gene are SQVTM and ANQGSEA. This CDR3 contains 13 residues. With 6 bases removed from V and 2 bases from J, the gap between germline ends came to 10 bases. The CDR3 DNA follows: TGCAGCGTCATGGACACCAACACCGGGGAGCTGTTTTTT. Translating it yields CSVMDTNTGELFF.

Comments on this clonotype: This may be a read error: a much more frequent sequence differs by one nucleotide. The chain employs TRBV2 and TRBJ2-3; D may be TRBD1 (7 bases). The CDR3 loop spans 15 amino acids. Germline V gene lookup returns CDR1 SNHLY and CDR2 FYNNEI. The CDR3: CASGDRRGQLSTQYF. CDR3 bases: TGTGCCAGCGGTGATAGGAGGGGGCAACTCAGCACGCAGTATTTT.

This clonotype was detected many times. The V and J genes are TRBV29-1 and TRBJ2-3; 9 bases fit TRBD1. V lost 4 bases to trimming and J lost 2 bases; unmatched junction nucleotides: 7. Germline CDR1 is SQVTM and CDR2 is ANQGSEA. The CDR3 extends over 15 amino acids. CDR3: CSVARTGASTDTQYF. Written as DNA, the CDR3 is TGCAGCGTTGCTCGGACAGGGGCTTCCACAGATACGCAGTATTTT.

This clonotype was seen repeatedly, ten times or more. This rearrangement joins TRBV7-2 to TRBJ2-5, with D unclear. V lost 6 bases and J lost 5, with 13 bases in between. Germline CDR1 reads SGHTA; CDR2 reads FQGNSA. CDR3 length: 13 residues. CDR3 region: CASSSARRETQYF. The CDR3, as DNA: TGTGCCAGCAGTTCCGCGAGGCGGGAGACCCAGTACTTC.

Comments on this clonotype: A far larger clone is just one base off, so this is likely a read error. The V call is TRBV10-3, the J call TRBJ1-4; 11 nucleotides line up with TRBD2. The J call is uncertain, as TRBJ2-3 better fits the DNA end. The germline V gene encodes CDR1 ENHRY and CDR2 SYGVKD. This CDR3 contains 16 residues. CDR3 loop: CAVSDGLAGGTDTQYF. In nucleotides, the CDR3 is TGTGCCGTCAGTGATGGCCTAGCGGGAGGAACAGATACGCAGTATTTT.

This clonotype qualifies as medium-sized. The rearrangement uses TRBV2 and TRBJ2-1; D might be TRBD1 (6 bases). Germline CDR1 reads SNHLY; CDR2 reads FYNNEI. This CDR3 region has 15 residues. Trimming took off 6 bases at V and 0 bases at J, with 12 bases between the two ends. CDR3 DNA sequence: TGTGCCAGCAGCCGGACAGCCAGCTCCTACAATGAGCAGTTCTTC. It translates to CASSRTASSYNEQFF.

Many counts were recorded for this clonotype. V gene TRBV29-1 combines with J gene TRBJ2-7; 10 bases fit TRBD1. The V gene's germline CDR1 is SQVTM and CDR2 ANQGSEA. The CDR3 sequence is 12 residues long. The J segment lost 3 bases and the V segment lost 6 bases, leaving 2 bases of the junction unmatched. CDR3 nucleotides: TGCAGCGTGGGGGACAGGGGCTACGAGCAGTACTTC. As protein: CSVGDRGYEQYF.

In this sample, this clonotype turned up many times. The chain joins TRBV5-1 to TRBJ2-1; no reliable D call. CDR1 SGHRS and CDR2 YFSETQ come from the germline V gene. The CDR3 is 13 residues long. Trimming stripped 0 bases from V and 6 bases from J, with 7 bases between. In DNA, the CDR3 is TGCGCCAGCAGCTTGGTGTTAAGCAATGAGCAGTTCTTC. This encodes CASSLVLSNEQFF.

To note about this clonotype: This likely reflects a read error, since a far larger clone is one base away. V gene TRBV6-5 combines with J gene TRBJ1-1, with D possibly matching TRBD1 (6 bases). Looked up from germline, CDR1 is MNHEY and CDR2 is SVGAGI. The V and J ends lost 5 bases and 4 bases respectively, with 14 bases between them. The CDR3 sequence is 14 residues long. CDR3 coding DNA: TGTGCCAGCAGTCACTTAGGGACATCCACTGAAGCTTTCTTT. Amino acid sequence: CASSHLGTSTEAFF.

This clonotype was detected ten times or more. The CDR3 spells CAWASSYNEQFF. The CDR3 nucleotides read TGTGCCTGGGCGAGCTCCTACAATGAGCAGTTCTTC. The rearrangement uses TRBV30 and TRBJ2-1; D not certain. Per germline, CDR1 GTSNPN and CDR2 SVGIG (reference sequence). V shed 5 bases and J shed 0 bases, with 5 bases lying between them. CDR3 size: 12 residues.